This T cell receptor beta chain was documented in a study of tumour-infiltrating T cells in Burkitt lymphoma. Turning to the study itself: Survival, overall and progression-free, tracked with productive clonality.

Germline-derived CDR1 and CDR2 are ENHRY and SYGVKD. V lost 0 bases and J 0 bases, leaving 12 bases between the germline ends. The CDR3 runs to 16 residues. The data were produced by immunoSEQ multiplex PCR, yet TCRdb's version contains in-frame clones alone and is incomplete. Here the sample spans about 5,100 clones, about 11% being singletons. The gene calls are TRBV10-3 and TRBJ2-7; D might be TRBD2 (5 bases). Sequencing used tumor tissue. The receptor was derived from a human donor with diffuse large B-cell lymphoma. The CDR3 reads CAISESKDSLSYEQYF. CDR3 DNA sequence: TGTGCCATCAGTGAGTCGAAGGACTCACTCTCCTACGAGCAGTACTTC.